A selection of T cell receptor beta chains follows, all from one sample in a study of blood T cell repertoires in COVID-19. TCRdb's copy holds only in-frame clones and misses some; the assay was immunoSEQ multiplex PCR. This table has 120,000 to 150,000 clones, 80% to 90% appearing once. The source material was peripheral blood. The receptor set was obtained from a man aged 50 or older who had recovered from COVID-19. The CDR3 runs from the conserved cysteine through the conserved F or W. A D gene is named only where the DNA matches it firmly. Clone sizes are given selectively: once, few, many, or a class where the clone is expanded.

DNA | CDR3 | size | J | V | D
TGTGCCAGCAGCTCCGGACAGGGGGCGGTTGAAAAACTGTTTTTT | CASSSGQGAVEKLFF | few | TRBJ1-4 | TRBV7-2 | TRBD1
TGTGCCACCCACACTGGGACTAGCGGGGGTTCTACCTACAATGAGCAGTTCTTC | CATHTGTSGGSTYNEQFF | . | TRBJ2-1 | TRBV19 | TRBD2
TGCGCCAGCAGCCAGGGGACAGGGGGCACAATCTACGAGCAGTACTTC | CASSQGTGGTIYEQYF | . | TRBJ2-7 | TRBV4-3 | TRBD1
TGTGCCAGTAACCCTCCGGCAGGGGGCACTGAAGCTTTCTTT | CASNPPAGGTEAFF | few | TRBJ1-1 | TRBV19 | TRBD1
TGTGCCAGCAGCCCGGACAGTCTTCGGACCGTTGGCTATGGCTACACCTTC | CASSPDSLRTVGYGYTF | once | TRBJ1-2 | TRBV5-6 | .
TGTGCCAGCAGTTTGAGGGCAGGGGATTCACCCCTCCACTTT | CASSLRAGDSPLHF | . | TRBJ1-6 | TRBV27 | .
TGCAGCGTTGAAGTCAGGGGGCTGTCAGGCTACACCTTC | CSVEVRGLSGYTF | . | TRBJ1-2 | TRBV29-1 | TRBD1
TGTGCCAGCAGCCAAGGACAGGGGGGGCGGCCCCAGCATTTT | CASSQGQGGRPQHF | few | TRBJ1-5 | TRBV3-1/TRBV3-2 | TRBD1
TGTGCCAGCAGCCAAGAACTAGCCAATGAGCAGTTCTTC | CASSQELANEQFF | . | TRBJ2-1 | TRBV14 | .
TGTGCCAGTAGTATAGGCAGGGGAGAGACCCAGTACTTC | CASSIGRGETQYF | . | TRBJ2-5 | TRBV19 | .
TGTGCCAGCAGTGACGGGGACAGGGAAGCTTTCTTT | CASSDGDREAFF | . | TRBJ1-1 | TRBV6-4 | TRBD1
TGTGCCATCAGCGAAATAGGAGAGAACACTGAAGCTTTCTTT | CAISEIGENTEAFF | . | TRBJ1-1 | TRBV10-3 | .
TGCGCCAGCAGCCGCAGTCTAGGGTCGACAGAAGAGCAGTACTTC | CASSRSLGSTEEQYF | . | TRBJ2-7 | TRBV4-3 | .
TGTGCCAGCAGCTTAGGCTCAGGGATGAACACTGAAGCTTTCTTT | CASSLGSGMNTEAFF | . | TRBJ1-1 | TRBV11-1 | .
TGTGCCAGCAGCTTGGTAGGGGACAAAGAGACCCAGTACTTC | CASSLVGDKETQYF | . | TRBJ2-5 | TRBV5-4 | .
TGTGCCAGTAGTGCGGGACAGGTCGAACAGCCCCAGCATTTT | CASSAGQVEQPQHF | . | TRBJ1-5 | TRBV19 | TRBD1
TGTGCCAGCAGTTACTCGCCCTCGAGGCATGAGCAGTTCTTC | CASSYSPSRHEQFF | . | TRBJ2-1 | TRBV6-2/TRBV6-3 | .
TGCGCCAGCAGCCAAGATGTCTGGAACACCGGGGAGCTGTTTTTT | CASSQDVWNTGELFF | once | TRBJ2-2 | TRBV4-3 | .
TGCAGCGTTGCCCCCGAGTACAATGAGCAGTTCTTC | CSVAPEYNEQFF | . | TRBJ2-1 | TRBV29-1 | .
TGTGCCAGCAGCGTAGGACTAGCGGGGGGTGAGCAGTACTTC | CASSVGLAGGEQYF | . | TRBJ2-7 | TRBV9 | TRBD2
TGTGCCAGCAGCTTAGAAGAGACCGGGGAGCTGTTTTTT | CASSLEETGELFF | few | TRBJ2-2 | TRBV7-9 | .
TGTGCCAGCAGCAGGACAACCGGGACAGGGTTAGAGACCCAGTACTTC | CASSRTTGTGLETQYF | . | TRBJ2-5 | TRBV5-6 | TRBD1
TGTGCCAGCAGCCAGGAGGAGTCCTATGGCTACACCTTC | CASSQEESYGYTF | . | TRBJ1-2 | TRBV4-2 | .
TGTGCCAGCAGTGGCGGGTTGAGCACAGATACGCAGTATTTT | CASSGGLSTDTQYF | . | TRBJ2-3 | TRBV6-6 | .
TGTGCCAGCAGCGTAATAGACGGAGACACTGAAGCTTTCTTT | CASSVIDGDTEAFF | . | TRBJ1-1 | TRBV9 | .
TGTGCCAGCAGCTTAAGCCTCGGGGGGCGGTCTGGGGTCGAGCAGTACTTC | CASSLSLGGRSGVEQYF | . | TRBJ2-7 | TRBV11-2 | .
TGCGCCAGCAGCTTGGTCGGCAGGGGAGACTACAATGAGCAGTTCTTC | CASSLVGRGDYNEQFF | . | TRBJ2-1 | TRBV5-1 | .
TGTGCCAGTTTAGGAAATGGTGGGAGTGGCTACACCTTC | CASLGNGGSGYTF | . | TRBJ1-2 | TRBV9 | .
TGTGCCAGCAGTTCTAAGATTACAGGGGATAATTCACCCCTCCACTTT | CASSSKITGDNSPLHF | . | TRBJ1-6 | TRBV27 | TRBD1
TGCGCCAGCAGCGACGGGACAGGGGGATATGTTTCTGGAAACACCATATATTTT | CASSDGTGGYVSGNTIYF | . | TRBJ1-3 | TRBV5-1 | TRBD1
TGTGCCAGCAGCCCCCAGGCGGGCCCGTTGAATGAAAAACTGTTTTTT | CASSPQAGPLNEKLFF | . | TRBJ1-4 | TRBV7-2 | .
TGTGCCAGCAGTACGACAGGTTTAGCCAAAAACATTCAGTACTTC | CASSTTGLAKNIQYF | . | TRBJ2-4 | TRBV6-6 | .
TGCAGTGCTAGTGTGGGGGCCTACACAGATACGCAGTATTTT | CSASVGAYTDTQYF | . | TRBJ2-3 | TRBV20-1 | .
TGTGCCAGCAGCCTTGGACTAGAAGTCGAGCAGTACTTC | CASSLGLEVEQYF | once | TRBJ2-7 | TRBV2 | TRBD2
TGTGCCAGTACCCGGGGAGGCGGGGGGGCCTACAATGAGCAGTTCTTC | CASTRGGGGAYNEQFF | . | TRBJ2-1 | TRBV19 | TRBD2
TGTGCCAGCAGGCATTCGGACAGTGGCACTGAAGCTTTCTTT | CASRHSDSGTEAFF | . | TRBJ1-1 | TRBV6-6 | .
TGCGCCAGCAGCAATCCGGGACAGGTGAACACTGAAGCTTTCTTT | CASSNPGQVNTEAFF | . | TRBJ1-1 | TRBV4-1 | TRBD1
TGCGCCAGCAGCCCCCGGGGGGGTAATCAGCCCCAGCATTTT | CASSPRGGNQPQHF | . | TRBJ1-5 | TRBV5-1 | .
TGTGCCAGCAGTTCTGGCGGTAAAGTCGGGGAGCAGTTCTTC | CASSSGGKVGEQFF | . | TRBJ2-1 | TRBV6-5 | .